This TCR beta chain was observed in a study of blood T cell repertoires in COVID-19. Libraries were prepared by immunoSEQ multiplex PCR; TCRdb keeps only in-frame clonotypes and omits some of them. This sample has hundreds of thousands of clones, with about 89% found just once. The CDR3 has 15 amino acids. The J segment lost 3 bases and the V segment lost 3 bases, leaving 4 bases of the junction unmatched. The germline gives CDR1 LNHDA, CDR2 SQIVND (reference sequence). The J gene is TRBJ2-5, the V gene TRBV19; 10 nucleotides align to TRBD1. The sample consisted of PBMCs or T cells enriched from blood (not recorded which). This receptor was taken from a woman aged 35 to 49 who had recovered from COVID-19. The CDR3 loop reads CASSMGTGAKETQYF. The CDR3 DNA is TGTGCCAGTAGTATGGGGACAGGGGCTAAAGAGACCCAGTACTTC.